These 10 T cell receptor beta chains came from one sample sequenced in a study of cytomegalovirus exposure and HLA in healthy donors. The PCR was carried out with 60 Vbeta primers and 13 Jbeta primers. Assay: immunoSEQ multiplex PCR; the TCRdb copy retains only in-frame clones and omits some. Altogether roughly 130,000 clones are present, around 86% being singletons, with the ten largest covering 0.6% to 0.7%. Material for sequencing was PBMCs. These receptor sequences come from a man between 18 and 29 years old in good health and CMV-seronegative.

The CDR3 bases are TGTGCCAGCTCTAAGGACAGGAGGACGGATCAGCCCCAGCATTTT. Translated, it gives CASSKDRRTDQPQHF. The rearrangement links TRBV7-2 to TRBJ1-5; 7 bases map to TRBD1. The germline CDR1 and CDR2 sequences are SGHTA and FQGNSA. V lost 8 bases and J lost 5; bases outside the gene matches: 12. The CDR3 sequence is 15 residues long.

The J gene is TRBJ1-2, the V gene TRBV6-4, with D perhaps TRBD1 (6 bases). V dropped 2 bases and J dropped 6 bases, with 10 bases sitting between them. Germline-derived CDR1 and CDR2 are MRHNA and SNTAGT. The CDR3 loop spans 13 amino acids. This CDR3 reads CASSDGGANGYTF. The CDR3 coding sequence is TGTGCCAGCAGTGACGGGGGGGCGAATGGCTACACCTTC.

This clone was observed a few times. V usage is TRBV4-1 and J usage is TRBJ1-3, with 9 bases that match TRBD1. The CDR3 length is 16 residues. With 5 bases clipped from V and 4 bases from J, the junction kept 9 bases outside the gene matches. The germline CDR1 and CDR2 sequences are MGHRA and YSYEKL. The CDR3 here is CASSDPGQGLGNTIYF. In nucleotides, the CDR3 is TGCGCCAGCAGCGATCCGGGACAGGGACTCGGAAACACCATATATTTT.

The chain employs TRBV5-4 and TRBJ2-3; a possible D gene is TRBD2 (5 bases). The CDR3 totals 16 residues. The germline V gene encodes CDR1 SGHNT and CDR2 YYREEE (reference sequence). The V gene lost 0 bases and the J gene lost 2 bases, with 13 bases spanning the gap. The CDR3 here is CASSLGVERITDTQYF. The CDR3 region has the DNA TGTGCCAGCAGCTTGGGTGTGGAGCGGATCACAGATACGCAGTATTTT.

The V call is TRBV6-6, the J call TRBJ1-6, with TRBD1 matching 9 bases. V shed 2 bases and J 6 bases; nucleotides not matched to a gene: 5. The CDR3 runs 16 residues. Germline V CDR1 and CDR2: MNHNY, SVGAGI (reference sequence). CDR3 DNA sequence: TGTGCCAGCAGTTACACAATACAGGGGGCTAATTCACCCCTCCACTTT. Its protein is CASSYTIQGANSPLHF.

This clone was counted between two and nine times. The V call is TRBV19, the J call TRBJ1-2; possible D gene TRBD1, 6 bases. This CDR3 spans 13 amino acids. CDR1 and CDR2 (germline): LNHDA, SQIVND (reference sequence). The V and J ends lost 9 bases and 4 bases respectively, with 15 bases between them. The CDR3 spells CASTRGGGYGYTF. CDR3 coding DNA: TGTGCCAGCACCCGGGGGGGCGGCTATGGCTACACCTTC.

This sequence joins TRBV5-1 and TRBJ2-3; no reliable D call. Trimming pared 5 bases from V and 4 bases from J, leaving 8 bases between. The CDR3 is 12 amino acids. CDR1 and CDR2 (germline): SGHRS, YFSETQ. The CDR3 loop reads CASRVQADTQYF. The CDR3 nucleotides are TGCGCCAGCAGGGTTCAGGCAGATACGCAGTATTTT.

There are a few counts of this clone. The chain combines TRBV11-3 with TRBJ2-5, with D tentatively TRBD2 (5 bases). The V gene's germline CDR1 is SGHNT and CDR2 YENEEA. This CDR3 is 17 amino acids long. Trimming shortened V by 1 base and J by 2 bases, and 17 bases separated the two germline ends. CDR3 sequence reads: CASSLGGVEGRQETQYF. The CDR3 bases are TGTGCCAGCAGCTTAGGGGGAGTAGAGGGCCGGCAAGAGACCCAGTACTTC.

This chain joins TRBV6-1 and TRBJ2-1; D might be TRBD2 (6 bases). CDR1 is MNHNS, CDR2 SASEGT, per germline. The CDR3 has 15 amino acids. The V end was cut by 3 bases, the J end by 1 base, with 10 bases between. This CDR3 reads CASSDSAGSYNEQFF. In DNA form, the CDR3 reads TGTGCCAGCAGTGACTCCGCGGGGTCCTACAATGAGCAGTTCTTC.

The V call is TRBV19, the J call TRBJ2-5; D unresolved. CDR1 LNHDA and CDR2 SQIVND come from the germline V gene (reference sequence). V lost 3 bases to trimming and J lost 1 base, with 12 bases between them. This CDR3 spans 15 amino acids. CDR3 nucleotide sequence: TGTGCCAGTAGTATTGGGCAGGCGTTCCAAGAGACCCAGTACTTC. Translation gives CASSIGQAFQETQYF.